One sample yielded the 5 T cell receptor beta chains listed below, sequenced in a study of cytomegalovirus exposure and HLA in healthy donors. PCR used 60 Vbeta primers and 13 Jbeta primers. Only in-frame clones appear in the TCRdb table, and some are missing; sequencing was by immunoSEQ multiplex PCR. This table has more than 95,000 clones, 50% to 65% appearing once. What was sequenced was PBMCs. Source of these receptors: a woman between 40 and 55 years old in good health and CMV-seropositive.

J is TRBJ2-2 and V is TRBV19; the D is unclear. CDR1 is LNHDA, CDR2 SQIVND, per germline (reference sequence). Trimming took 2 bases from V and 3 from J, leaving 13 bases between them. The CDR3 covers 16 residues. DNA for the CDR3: TGTGCCAGTAGTATAAAGACGGGTCGGTACACCGGGGAGCTGTTTTTT. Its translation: CASSIKTGRYTGELFF. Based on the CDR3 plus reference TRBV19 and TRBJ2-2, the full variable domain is DGGITQSPKYLFRKEGQNVTLSCEQNLNHDAMYWYRQDPGQGLRLIYYSQIVNDFQKGDIAEGYSVSREKKESFPLTVTSAQKNPTAFYLCASSIKTGRYTGELFFGEGSRLTVL.

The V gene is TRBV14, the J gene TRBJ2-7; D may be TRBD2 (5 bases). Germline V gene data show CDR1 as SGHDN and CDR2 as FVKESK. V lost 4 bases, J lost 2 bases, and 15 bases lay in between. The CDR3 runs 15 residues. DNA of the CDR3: TGTGCCAGCAGCCTTGATACGGGAACGGCCTACGAGCAGTACTTC. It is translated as CASSLDTGTAYEQYF.

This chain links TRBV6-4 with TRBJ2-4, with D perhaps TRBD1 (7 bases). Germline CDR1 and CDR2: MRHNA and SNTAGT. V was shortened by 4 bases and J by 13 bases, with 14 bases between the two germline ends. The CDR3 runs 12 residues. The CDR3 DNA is TGTGCCAGCAGTGGAGGGGGGACAGCGCAGTACTTC. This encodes CASSGGGTAQYF.

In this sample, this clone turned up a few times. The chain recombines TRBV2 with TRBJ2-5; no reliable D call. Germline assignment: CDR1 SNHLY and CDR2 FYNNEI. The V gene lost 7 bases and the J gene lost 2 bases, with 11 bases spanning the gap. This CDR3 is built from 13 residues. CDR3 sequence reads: CASTLSRQETQYF. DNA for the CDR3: TGTGCCAGCACCCTGAGTCGGCAAGAGACCCAGTACTTC.

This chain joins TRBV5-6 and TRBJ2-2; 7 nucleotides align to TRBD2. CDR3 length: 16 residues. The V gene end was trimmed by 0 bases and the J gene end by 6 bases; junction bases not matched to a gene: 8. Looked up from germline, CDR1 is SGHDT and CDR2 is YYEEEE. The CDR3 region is CASSLGAGVYAGELFF. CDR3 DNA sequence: TGTGCCAGCAGCTTGGGGGCGGGAGTCTACGCCGGGGAGCTGTTTTTT.